This T cell receptor beta chain originates from a study of beta chain features in type 1 diabetes. V shed 1 base and J 4 bases; nucleotides not matched to a gene: 4. Germline CDR1 and CDR2: SGHDN and FVKESK. The CDR3 has 15 residues. Study findings and constraints: TCRB CDR3 length was moderately but significantly reduced in all four CD4+ subsets of Type 1 diabetes patients.

This clone was seen a few times. Its antigen is not identified. Expressed TCRB transcripts were sequenced after all isolated RNA was converted to cDNA. Measured with immunoSEQ multiplex PCR; TCRdb has only the in-frame clones, and not every one. The data contain over 150,000 clones, about 9% of them singletons. The sequenced material came from central memory CD4+ T cells from blood. The sequence derives from a woman aged 18-29 years with type 1 diabetes. The chain links TRBV14 to TRBJ1-3, with TRBD1 identical over 7 bases. CDR3 nucleotide sequence: TGTGCCAGCAGCCAAGTCCCCAGGGGGGGAAACACCATATATTTT. Its translation is CASSQVPRGGNTIYF.